This TCR beta chain was recovered during a study of early T cells in non-severe SARS-CoV-2 infection. TCRdb re-called the 5' RACE reads through MiXCR, storing one row per CDR3 protein. Of 80,000 to 100,000 distinct CDR3 sequences listed, 14% were seen once; the top ten hold roughly 6.5%. This clonotype has more than one count but fewer than ten. The CDR3 sequence is 13 residues long. The germline V gene has CDR1 MGHRA and CDR2 YSYEKL. Trimming took 2 bases from V and 2 from J, leaving 6 bases between them. The TCR originated in an adult who was a healthcare worker with PCR-confirmed SARS-CoV-2 infection or an uninfected control (not recorded which). V gene TRBV4-1 combines with J gene TRBJ1-1; D uncertain. The material sequenced was whole blood. CDR3 coding DNA: TGCGCCAGCAGCCAAATTCCTAACACTGAAGCTTTCTTT. This translates into CASSQIPNTEAFF.